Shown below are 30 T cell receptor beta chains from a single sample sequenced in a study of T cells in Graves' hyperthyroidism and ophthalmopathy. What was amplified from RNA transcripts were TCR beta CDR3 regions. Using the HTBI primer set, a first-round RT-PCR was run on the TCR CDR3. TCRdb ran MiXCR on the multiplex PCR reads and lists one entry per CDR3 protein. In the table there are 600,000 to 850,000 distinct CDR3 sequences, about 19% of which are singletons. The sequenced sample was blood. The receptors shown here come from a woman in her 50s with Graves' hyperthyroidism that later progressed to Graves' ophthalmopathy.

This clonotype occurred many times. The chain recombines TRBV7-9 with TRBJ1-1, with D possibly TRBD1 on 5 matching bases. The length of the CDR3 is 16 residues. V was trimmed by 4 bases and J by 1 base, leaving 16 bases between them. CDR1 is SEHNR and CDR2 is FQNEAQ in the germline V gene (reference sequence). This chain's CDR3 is CASSSPHGASNTEAFF. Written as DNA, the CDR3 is TGTGCCAGCAGCTCCCCTCATGGGGCGTCGAACACTGAAGCTTTCTTT.

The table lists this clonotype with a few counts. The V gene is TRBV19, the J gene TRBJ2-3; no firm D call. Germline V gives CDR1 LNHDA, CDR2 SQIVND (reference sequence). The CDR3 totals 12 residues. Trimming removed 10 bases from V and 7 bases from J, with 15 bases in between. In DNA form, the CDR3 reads TGTGCCACTCAACGGGCCGGCTATACGCAGTATTTT. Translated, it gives CATQRAGYTQYF. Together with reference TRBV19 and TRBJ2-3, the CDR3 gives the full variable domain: DGGITQSPKYLFRKEGQNVTLSCEQNLNHDAMYWYRQDPGQGLRLIYYSQIVNDFQKGDIAEGYSVSREKKESFPLTVTSAQKNPTAFYLCATQRAGYTQYFGPGTRLTVL.

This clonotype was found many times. Here the CDR3 reads CASAIRDTEAFF. The CDR3 nucleotides read TGTGCCAGCGCGATACGGGATACTGAAGCTTTCTTT. V is TRBV2 and J is TRBJ1-1; D gene ambiguous. Germline CDR1 and CDR2: SNHLY and FYNNEI. V lost 8 bases to trimming and J lost 5 bases, with 12 bases between them. CDR3 length equals 12 residues.

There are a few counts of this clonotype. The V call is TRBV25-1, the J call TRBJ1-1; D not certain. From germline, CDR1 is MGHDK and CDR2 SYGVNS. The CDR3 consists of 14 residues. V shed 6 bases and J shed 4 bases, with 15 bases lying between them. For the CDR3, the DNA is TGTGCCAGCAGCCCAATGTCGGATTTCACTGAAGCTTTCTTT. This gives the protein CASSPMSDFTEAFF.

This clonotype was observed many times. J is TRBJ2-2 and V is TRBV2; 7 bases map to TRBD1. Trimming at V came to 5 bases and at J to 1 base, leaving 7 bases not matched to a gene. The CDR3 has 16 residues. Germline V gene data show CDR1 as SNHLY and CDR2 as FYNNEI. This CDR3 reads CASSSRGMGNTGELFF. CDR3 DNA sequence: TGTGCCAGCAGTTCCAGGGGGATGGGGAACACCGGGGAGCTGTTTTTT.

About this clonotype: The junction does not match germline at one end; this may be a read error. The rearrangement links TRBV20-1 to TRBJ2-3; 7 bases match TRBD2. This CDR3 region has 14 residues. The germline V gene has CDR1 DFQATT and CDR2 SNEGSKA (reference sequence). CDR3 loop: CNARRTRLTDTQYF. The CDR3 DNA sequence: TGCAATGCTAGGAGGACTAGGCTCACAGATACGCAGTATTTT.

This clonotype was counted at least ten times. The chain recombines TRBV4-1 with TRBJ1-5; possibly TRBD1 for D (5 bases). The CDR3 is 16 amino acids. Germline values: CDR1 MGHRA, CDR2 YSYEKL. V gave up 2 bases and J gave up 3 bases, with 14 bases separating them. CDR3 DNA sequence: TGCGCCAGCAGCCAACCGAGGGAGGGGAACAATCAGCCCCAGCATTTT. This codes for CASSQPREGNNQPQHF.

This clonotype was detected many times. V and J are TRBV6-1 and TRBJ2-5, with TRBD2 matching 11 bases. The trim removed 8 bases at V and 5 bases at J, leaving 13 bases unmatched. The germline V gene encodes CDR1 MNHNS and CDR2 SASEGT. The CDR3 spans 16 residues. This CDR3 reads CASSRASGGSLETQYF. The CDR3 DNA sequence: TGTGCCAGCTCCCGGGCTAGCGGGGGGAGTTTGGAGACCCAGTACTTC.

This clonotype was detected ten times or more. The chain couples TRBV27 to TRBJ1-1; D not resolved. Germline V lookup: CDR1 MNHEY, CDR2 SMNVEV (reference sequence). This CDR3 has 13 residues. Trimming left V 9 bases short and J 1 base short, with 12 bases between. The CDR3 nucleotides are TGTGCCAGTGGCCGGAGGGAGAACACTGAAGCTTTCTTT. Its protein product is CASGRRENTEAFF.

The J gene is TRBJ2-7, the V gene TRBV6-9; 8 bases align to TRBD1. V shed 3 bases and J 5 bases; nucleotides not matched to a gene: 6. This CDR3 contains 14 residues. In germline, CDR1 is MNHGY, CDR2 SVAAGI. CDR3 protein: CASSYRQGFNEQYF. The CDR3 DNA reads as TGTGCCAGCAGTTACAGACAGGGGTTCAACGAGCAGTACTTC.

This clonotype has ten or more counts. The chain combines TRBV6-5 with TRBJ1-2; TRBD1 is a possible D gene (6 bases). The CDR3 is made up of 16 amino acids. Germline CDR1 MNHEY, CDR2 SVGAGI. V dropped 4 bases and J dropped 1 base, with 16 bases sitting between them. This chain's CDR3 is CASSWDKNLFNYGYTF. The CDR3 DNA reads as TGTGCCAGCAGTTGGGACAAAAACCTCTTTAACTATGGCTACACCTTC.

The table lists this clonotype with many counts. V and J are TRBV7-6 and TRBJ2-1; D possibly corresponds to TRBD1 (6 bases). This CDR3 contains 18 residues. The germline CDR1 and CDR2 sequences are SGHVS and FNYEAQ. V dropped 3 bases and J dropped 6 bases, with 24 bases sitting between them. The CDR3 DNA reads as TGTGCCAGCAGCTTCAAACCCGGGACAAGGGTTTCCCTCAATGAGCAGTTCTTC. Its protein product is CASSFKPGTRVSLNEQFF.

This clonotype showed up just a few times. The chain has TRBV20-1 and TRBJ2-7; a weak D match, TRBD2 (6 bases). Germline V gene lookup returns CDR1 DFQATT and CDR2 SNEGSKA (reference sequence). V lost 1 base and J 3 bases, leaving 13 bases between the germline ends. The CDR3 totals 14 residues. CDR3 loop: CSARGPEGLYEQYF. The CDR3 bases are TGCAGTGCTAGAGGCCCGGAGGGACTCTACGAGCAGTACTTC.

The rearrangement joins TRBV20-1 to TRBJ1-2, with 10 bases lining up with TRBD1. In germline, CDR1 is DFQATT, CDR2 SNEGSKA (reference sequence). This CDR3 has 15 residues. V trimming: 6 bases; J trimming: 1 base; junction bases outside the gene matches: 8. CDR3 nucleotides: TGCAGTGCCAGATCGAGGGACAGGGGTAACTATGGCTACACCTTC. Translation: CSARSRDRGNYGYTF.

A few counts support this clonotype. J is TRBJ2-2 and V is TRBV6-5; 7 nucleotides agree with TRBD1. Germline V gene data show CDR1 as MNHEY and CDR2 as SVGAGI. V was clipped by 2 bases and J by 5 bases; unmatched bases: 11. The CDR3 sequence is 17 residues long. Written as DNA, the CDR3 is TGTGCCAGCAGTTACGACAGGGTATCGGAAAGTACCGGGGAGCTGTTTTTT. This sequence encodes CASSYDRVSESTGELFF.

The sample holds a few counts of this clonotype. In nucleotides, the CDR3 is TGTGCCAGCAGTTTGTGGGACATTGCCACCGGGGAGCTGTTTTTT. Encoded protein: CASSLWDIATGELFF. The chain employs TRBV12-3 or TRBV12-4 and TRBJ2-2, with D possibly matching TRBD1 (6 bases). V was shortened by 3 bases and J by 4 bases, with 12 bases between the two germline ends. The CDR3 consists of 15 residues.

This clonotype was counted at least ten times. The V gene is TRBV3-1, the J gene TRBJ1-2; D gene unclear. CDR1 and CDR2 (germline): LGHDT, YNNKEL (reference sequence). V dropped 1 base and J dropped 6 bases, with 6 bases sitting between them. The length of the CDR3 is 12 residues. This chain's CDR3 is CASSQVPDGYTF. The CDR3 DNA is TGTGCCAGCAGCCAAGTCCCGGATGGCTACACCTTC.

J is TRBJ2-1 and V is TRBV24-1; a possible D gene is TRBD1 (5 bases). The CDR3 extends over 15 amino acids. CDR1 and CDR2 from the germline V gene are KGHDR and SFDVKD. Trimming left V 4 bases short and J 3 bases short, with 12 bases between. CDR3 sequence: CATSETWGRYNEQFF. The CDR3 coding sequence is TGTGCCACCAGTGAAACGTGGGGCCGCTACAATGAGCAGTTCTTC.

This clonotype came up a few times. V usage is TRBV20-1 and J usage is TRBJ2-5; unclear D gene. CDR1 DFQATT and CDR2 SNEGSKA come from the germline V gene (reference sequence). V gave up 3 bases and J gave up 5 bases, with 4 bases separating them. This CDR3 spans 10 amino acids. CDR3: CSASFETQYF. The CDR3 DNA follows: TGCAGTGCTAGTTTTGAGACCCAGTACTTC.

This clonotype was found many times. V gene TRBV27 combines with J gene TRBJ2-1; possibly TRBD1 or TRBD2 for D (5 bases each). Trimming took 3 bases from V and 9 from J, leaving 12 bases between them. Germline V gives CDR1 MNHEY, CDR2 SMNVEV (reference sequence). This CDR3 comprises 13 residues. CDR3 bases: TGTGCCAGCAGTTTCCGAGGGGTCGGTGAGCAGTTCTTC. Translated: CASSFRGVGEQFF.

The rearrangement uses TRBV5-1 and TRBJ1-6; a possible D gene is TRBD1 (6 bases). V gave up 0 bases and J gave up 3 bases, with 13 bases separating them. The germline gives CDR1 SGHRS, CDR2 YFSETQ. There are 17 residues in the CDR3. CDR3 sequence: CASSLAPGVSYNSPLHF. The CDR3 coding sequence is TGCGCCAGCAGCTTGGCCCCAGGGGTAAGCTATAATTCACCCCTCCACTTT.

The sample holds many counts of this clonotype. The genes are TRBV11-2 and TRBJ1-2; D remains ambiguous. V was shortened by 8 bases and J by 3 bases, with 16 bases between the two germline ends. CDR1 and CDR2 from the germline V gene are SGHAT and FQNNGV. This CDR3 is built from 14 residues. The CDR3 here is CASHGQLGDYGYTF. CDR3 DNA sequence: TGTGCCAGCCATGGTCAGTTGGGCGACTATGGCTACACCTTC.

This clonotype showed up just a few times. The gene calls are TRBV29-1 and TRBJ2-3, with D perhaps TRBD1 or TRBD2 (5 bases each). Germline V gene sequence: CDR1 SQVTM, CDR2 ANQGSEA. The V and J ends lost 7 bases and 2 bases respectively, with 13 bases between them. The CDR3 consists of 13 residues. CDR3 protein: CSGWDGFTDTQYF. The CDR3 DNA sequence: TGCAGCGGGTGGGACGGCTTCACAGATACGCAGTATTTT.

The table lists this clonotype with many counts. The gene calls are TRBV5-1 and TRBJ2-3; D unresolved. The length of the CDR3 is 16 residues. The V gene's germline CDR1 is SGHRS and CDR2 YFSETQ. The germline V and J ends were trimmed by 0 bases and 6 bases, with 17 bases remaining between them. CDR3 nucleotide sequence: TGCGCCAGCAGCTTGGCCTTGGATACACGAAGTGATACGCAGTATTTT. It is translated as CASSLALDTRSDTQYF.

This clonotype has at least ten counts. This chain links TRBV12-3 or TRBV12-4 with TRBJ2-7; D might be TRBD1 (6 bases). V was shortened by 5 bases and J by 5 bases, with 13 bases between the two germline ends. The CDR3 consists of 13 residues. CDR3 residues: CASSPGQSHEQYF. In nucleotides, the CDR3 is TGTGCCAGCAGTCCTGGACAGTCTCACGAGCAGTACTTC.

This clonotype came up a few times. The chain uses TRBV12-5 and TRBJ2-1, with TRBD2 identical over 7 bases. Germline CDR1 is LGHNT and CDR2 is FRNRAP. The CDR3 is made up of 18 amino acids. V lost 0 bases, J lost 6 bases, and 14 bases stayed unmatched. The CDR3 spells CASGLVASTGGTLNEQFF. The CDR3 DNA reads TGTGCTAGTGGTTTGGTAGCCTCCACCGGGGGGACCCTCAATGAGCAGTTCTTC.

The CDR3 region is CASSSLAGGPNTGELFF. CDR3 coding DNA: TGTGCCAGCAGTAGTCTAGCGGGGGGTCCGAACACCGGGGAGCTGTTTTTT. The chain carries TRBV6-1 and TRBJ2-2; 11 bases line up with TRBD2. The CDR3 has 17 residues. The V and J ends lost 5 bases and 0 bases, in that order; junction bases with no gene match: 5. Germline CDR1 reads MNHNS; CDR2 reads SASEGT.

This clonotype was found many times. CDR3 protein: CASSLTGVDTEAFF. CDR3 DNA: TGTGCCAGCAGTTTAACAGGGGTAGACACTGAAGCTTTCTTT. The chain is built from TRBV12-3 or TRBV12-4 and TRBJ1-1; 7 bases are shared with TRBD1. The CDR3 is made up of 14 amino acids. V gave up 2 bases and J gave up 3 bases; unmatched junction bases: 3.

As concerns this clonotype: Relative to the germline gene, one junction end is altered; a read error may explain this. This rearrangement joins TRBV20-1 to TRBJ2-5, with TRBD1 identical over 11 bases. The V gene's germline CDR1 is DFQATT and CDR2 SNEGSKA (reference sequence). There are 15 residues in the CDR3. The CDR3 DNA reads TGCAGTGCTCTTCCAGGGACAGGGGGTGGGGAGACTCAGTACTTC. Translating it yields CSALPGTGGGETQYF.

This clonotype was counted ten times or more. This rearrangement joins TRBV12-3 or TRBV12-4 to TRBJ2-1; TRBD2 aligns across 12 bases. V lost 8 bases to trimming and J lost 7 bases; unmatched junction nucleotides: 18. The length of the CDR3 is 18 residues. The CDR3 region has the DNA TGTGCCAGCCGAAAGCTTTGGACTAGCGGGGCTCCCGGGAATGAGCAGTTCTTC. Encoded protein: CASRKLWTSGAPGNEQFF.